Below, 19 T cell receptor beta chains from the same sample are listed, as sequenced in a study of T cell responses to AZD1222 COVID-19 vaccine. The method was immunoSEQ multiplex PCR; TCRdb's version includes in-frame clones alone and lacks a portion of them. The sample yields approximately 120,000 clones, 88% seen once. The sample in question was peripheral blood, obtained on day 0 of AZD1222 vaccination. These receptors were obtained from an adult in good health.

The chain links TRBV19 to TRBJ1-2; D remains unclear. CDR3 length equals 17 residues. With 1 base removed from V and 0 bases from J, the gap between germline ends came to 15 bases. Germline-derived CDR1 and CDR2 are LNHDA and SQIVND (reference sequence). The CDR3 spells CASSIGEGVSSNYGYTF. In DNA form, the CDR3 reads TGTGCCAGTAGTATAGGCGAAGGAGTGAGCTCTAACTATGGCTACACCTTC.

The chain links TRBV9 to TRBJ2-1; 8 bases are a match to TRBD2. Unmatched junction bases numbered 4, after V lost 5 bases and J lost 0 bases. This CDR3 comprises 15 residues. Germline-derived CDR1 and CDR2 are SGDLS and YYNGEE. CDR3 region: CASSESGSSYNEQFF. In DNA, the CDR3 is TGTGCCAGCAGTGAAAGCGGGAGCTCCTACAATGAGCAGTTCTTC.

The rearrangement links TRBV24-1 to TRBJ1-4, with TRBD1 matching 7 bases. This CDR3 comprises 17 residues. Germline values: CDR1 KGHDR, CDR2 SFDVKD. V shed 2 bases, J shed 10 bases, and the junction held 15 bases outside the gene matches. The CDR3 protein is CATSDYDRAGEHRKLFF. Here the CDR3 DNA reads TGTGCCACCAGTGATTACGACAGGGCGGGAGAGCACCGAAAACTGTTTTTT.

The V gene is TRBV19, the J gene TRBJ1-3; D is possibly TRBD1 (5 bases). V lost 6 bases, J lost 0 bases, and 15 bases lay in between. Germline V gene data show CDR1 as LNHDA and CDR2 as SQIVND (reference sequence). The CDR3 runs to 16 residues. The CDR3, as DNA: TGTGCCAGTAGAGGGGCTTGGGCCGACTCTGGAAACACCATATATTTT. Amino acid sequence: CASRGAWADSGNTIYF.

This clone was recorded only once. This CDR3 is CASSGTSAYNEQFF. CDR3 DNA sequence: TGTGCCAGCTCCGGGACTAGCGCCTACAATGAGCAGTTCTTC. The V gene is TRBV24-1, the J gene TRBJ2-1; 10 nucleotides line up with TRBD2. V was pared by 11 bases and J by 2 bases, with 5 bases of the junction left unmatched. The CDR3 is 14 amino acids. Germline V gene lookup returns CDR1 KGHDR and CDR2 SFDVKD.

J is TRBJ1-6 and V is TRBV9; a possible D gene is TRBD1 (6 bases). The V gene lost 0 bases and the J gene lost 10 bases, with 11 bases spanning the gap. Germline V gene sequence: CDR1 SGDLS, CDR2 YYNGEE. The CDR3 has 14 amino acids. The CDR3 here is CASSVGQGRSPLHF. The DNA of the CDR3 is TGTGCCAGCAGCGTAGGCCAGGGGCGGTCACCCCTCCACTTT.

The genes are TRBV29-1 and TRBJ1-2; D is undetermined. The CDR3 runs 11 residues. The V end was cut by 4 bases, the J end by 3 bases, with 6 bases between. The germline CDR1 and CDR2 sequences are SQVTM and ANQGSEA. CDR3 in amino acids: CSVGADYGYTF. The CDR3 region has the DNA TGCAGCGTTGGGGCAGACTATGGCTACACCTTC.

The chain has TRBV12-5 and TRBJ2-7, with unresolved D. V was clipped by 1 base and J by 5 bases, with 9 bases between them. The germline V gene has CDR1 LGHNT and CDR2 FRNRAP. This CDR3 has 13 residues. CDR3 DNA sequence: TGTGCTAGTGGTTTGGGTCAGGCGGACGAGCAGTACTTC. This codes for CASGLGQADEQYF.

The chain is built from TRBV12-5 and TRBJ1-1; 9 positions agree with TRBD1. The J segment lost 1 base and the V segment lost 3 bases, leaving 9 bases of the junction unmatched. CDR3 length: 17 residues. Per germline, CDR1 LGHNT and CDR2 FRNRAP. The CDR3 sequence: CASGFLGQGLGNTEAFF. The DNA for the CDR3 is TGTGCTAGTGGTTTCCTTGGACAGGGGCTGGGGAACACTGAAGCTTTCTTT.

The rearrangement uses TRBV21-1 and TRBJ1-5; the DNA was not used to check the table's D call, TRBD1. TRBV21-1 constitutes a pseudogene. The CDR3 covers 17 residues. CDR3: CASSKSGSGHSNQPQHF. The CDR3 region has the DNA TGTGCCAGCAGCAAATCAGGGTCCGGCCATAGCAATCAGCCCCAGCATTTT.

The gene calls are TRBV12-5 and TRBJ2-5; 8 bases are a match to TRBD2. The V gene's germline CDR1 is LGHNT and CDR2 FRNRAP. Trimming at V came to 6 bases and at J to 9 bases, leaving 6 bases not matched to a gene. This CDR3 contains 12 residues. Here the CDR3 reads CASGRGAVAQYF. DNA of the CDR3: TGTGCTAGTGGGCGGGGGGCGGTAGCCCAGTACTTC.

This chain joins TRBV2 and TRBJ1-5, with D maybe TRBD1 (5 bases). The germline V and J ends were trimmed by 0 bases and 11 bases, with 14 bases remaining between them. CDR1 is SNHLY, CDR2 FYNNEI, per germline. This CDR3 is built from 14 residues. This chain's CDR3 is CASSEARLRGAQHF. CDR3 DNA sequence: TGTGCCAGCAGTGAAGCACGTCTCCGAGGGGCCCAGCATTTT.

This chain links TRBV2 with TRBJ2-1; D unclear. Germline loops: CDR1 SNHLY, CDR2 FYNNEI. The CDR3 has 12 residues. V dropped 9 bases and J dropped 7 bases, with 13 bases sitting between them. Here the CDR3 DNA reads TGTGCCAGTAACCCTCGTCCGAATGAGCAGTTCTTC. Protein product: CASNPRPNEQFF.

The chain is built from TRBV9 and TRBJ2-3, with a tentative D call TRBD2 (5 bases). This CDR3 has 13 residues. CDR1 and CDR2 (germline): SGDLS, YYNGEE. V was cut by 3 bases and J by 3 bases, with 8 bases left in between. The CDR3 is CASSGSGTDTQYF. CDR3 nucleotides: TGTGCCAGCAGCGGATCGGGAACAGATACGCAGTATTTT.

The genes are TRBV19 and TRBJ2-1; D gene unclear. The CDR3 has 16 residues. CDR1 and CDR2 from the germline V gene are LNHDA and SQIVND (reference sequence). V lost 6 bases to trimming and J lost 0 bases, with 15 bases between them. CDR3 DNA sequence: TGTGCCAGTAGATTGGGTGGCGAGAGCTCCTACAATGAGCAGTTCTTC. The encoded protein is CASRLGGESSYNEQFF.

The chain uses TRBV11-1 and TRBJ2-3; D is undetermined. Trimming cost V 5 bases and J 5 bases, with 11 bases left between them. Germline loops: CDR1 SGHAT, CDR2 FQDESV (reference sequence). The CDR3 runs 13 residues. The CDR3 protein is CASSPARRDTQYF. The CDR3 DNA is TGTGCCAGCAGCCCCGCCCGGCGAGATACGCAGTATTTT.

This sequence joins TRBV5-1 and TRBJ2-4; 15 nucleotides align to TRBD2. Germline V gene data show CDR1 as SGHRS and CDR2 as YFSETQ. V lost 3 bases and J lost 7; bases outside the gene matches: 5. This CDR3 is built from 16 residues. CDR3 sequence (DNA): TGCGCCAGCAGCTCCGGACTAGCGGGGGGGCAGAACATTCAGTACTTC. It yields the protein CASSSGLAGGQNIQYF.

This clone was observed once. V usage is TRBV6-5 and J usage is TRBJ1-4; TRBD1 is a possible D gene (5 bases). Trimming stripped 0 bases from V and 6 bases from J, with 11 bases between. The CDR3 is made up of 15 amino acids. Germline lookup yields CDR1 MNHEY and CDR2 SVGAGI. CDR3 coding DNA: TGTGCCAGCAGTTACTCAGCAGGGCCGGATGAAAAACTGTTTTTT. Its translation is CASSYSAGPDEKLFF.

The chain uses TRBV9 and TRBJ2-7; D remains unclear. Germline CDR1 is SGDLS and CDR2 is YYNGEE. There are 14 residues in the CDR3. Trimming pared 0 bases from V and 1 base from J, leaving 8 bases between. The CDR3 DNA reads as TGTGCCAGCAGCGTAGGTCAGATATCCTACGAGCAGTACTTC. Translation: CASSVGQISYEQYF.